The rows below give T cell receptor beta chains drawn from one sample of a study of T-cell memory formation after mild COVID-19. TCRdb called the 5' RACE reads again in MiXCR, with one record for every CDR3 protein. The data show 270,000 or so distinct CDR3 sequences, approximately 15% seen once. Source material: PBMCs or a T cell subset sorted from them (not recorded which). These receptors originate from a man younger than 35 who had mild COVID-19 (a few samples of this study predate the infection). Cell type and time point are not known. Both conserved end residues are part of each CDR3.

TRBV19	TRBJ1-1	CASSISAANTEAFF
TRBV7-2	TRBJ1-2	CASSIGGGYGYTF
TRBV5-1	TRBJ1-2	CASKSSGPGYGYTF
TRBV5-1	TRBJ1-5	CASSLGDGNFNQPQHF
TRBV12-3/TRBV12-4	TRBJ2-5	CASGPWGEETQYF
TRBV7-2	TRBJ2-1	CASSLGGFNEQFF
TRBV6-5	TRBJ2-6	CASRQLVQTSGANVLTF
TRBV7-3	TRBJ2-3	CASSSGLAGAADTQYF
TRBV7-9	TRBJ2-5	CASSLRKEGQETQYF
TRBV18	TRBJ1-3	CASSPERQLSSGNTIYF
TRBV3-1	TRBJ2-5	CASSGGLVETQYF
TRBV5-1	TRBJ2-1	CASSFSASGGAVNEQFF
TRBV28	TRBJ2-3	CASSLAGRGRDTQYF
TRBV5-1	TRBJ2-1	CASSSDTGVNEQFF
TRBV6-5	TRBJ1-2	CASTQSLTGGGYTF
TRBV20-1	TRBJ2-5	CSAPIETQYF
TRBV12-3/TRBV12-4	TRBJ1-1	CASRHQEAFF
TRBV4-1	TRBJ1-5	CASSQIDRGDQPQHF
TRBV4-3	TRBJ2-2	CASSQERGGGELFF
TRBV7-6	TRBJ2-3	CASSLGPDDPAQYF
TRBV5-5	TRBJ1-1	CASSREGGSEAFF
TRBV6-2/TRBV6-3	TRBJ2-7	CASSYSASGSYEQYF
TRBV19	TRBJ1-2	CASSIARDSRGYTF
TRBV28	TRBJ1-6	CASSLFSGSYNSPLHF
TRBV20-1	TRBJ2-5	CSARELAEETQYF
TRBV7-2	TRBJ1-3	CASSLVDLLWDTDVSGNTIYF
TRBV6-5	TRBJ2-5	CASSYSGSMAGGSIETQYF
TRBV11-2	TRBJ2-7	CASSLAAGITYEQYF
TRBV9	TRBJ2-5	CASSAYAGTQETQYF
TRBV4-2	TRBJ2-1	CASSQSRGRNEQFF